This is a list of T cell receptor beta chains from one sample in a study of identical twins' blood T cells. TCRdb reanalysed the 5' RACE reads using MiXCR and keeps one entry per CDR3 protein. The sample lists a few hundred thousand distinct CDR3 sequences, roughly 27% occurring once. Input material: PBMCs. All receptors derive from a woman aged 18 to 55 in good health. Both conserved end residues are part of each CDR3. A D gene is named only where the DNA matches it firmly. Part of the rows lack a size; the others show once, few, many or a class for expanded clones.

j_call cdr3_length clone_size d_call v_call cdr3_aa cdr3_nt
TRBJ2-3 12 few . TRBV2 CASKEDADTQYF TGTGCCAGCAAGGAAGACGCAGATACGCAGTATTTT
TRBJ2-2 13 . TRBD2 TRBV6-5 CASSLAGDGELFF TGTGCCAGCAGTCTCGCGGGAGACGGGGAGCTGTTTTTT
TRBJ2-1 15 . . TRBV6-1 CASSEQGGGFNEQFF TGTGCCAGCAGTGAACAGGGGGGGGGCTTCAATGAGCAGTTCTTC
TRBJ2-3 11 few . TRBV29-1 CSSGQTDTQYF TGCAGCTCAGGACAGACAGATACGCAGTATTTT
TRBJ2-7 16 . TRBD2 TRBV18 CASSLSLAGDSYEQYF TGTGCCAGCTCACTTTCACTAGCGGGGGACTCCTACGAGCAGTACTTC
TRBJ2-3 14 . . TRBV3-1 CASTRAGAGDTQYF TGTGCCAGCACCCGGGCAGGAGCAGGGGATACGCAGTATTTT
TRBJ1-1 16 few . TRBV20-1 CSASEWRVRGGTEAFF TGCAGTGCTAGTGAATGGAGGGTGAGAGGGGGGACTGAAGCTTTCTTT
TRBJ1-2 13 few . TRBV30 CAWSVRVAYGYTF TGTGCCTGGAGTGTAAGGGTGGCCTATGGCTACACCTTC
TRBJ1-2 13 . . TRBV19 CASSGVDGYGYTF TGTGCCAGTAGCGGGGTGGACGGTTATGGCTACACCTTC
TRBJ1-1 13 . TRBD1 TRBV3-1 CASSHGSTGQAFF TGTGCCAGCAGCCATGGTTCGACAGGGCAAGCTTTCTTT
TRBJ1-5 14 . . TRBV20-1 CSTSPGHPNQPQHF TGCAGTACGTCACCGGGACACCCCAATCAGCCCCAGCATTTT